This T cell receptor beta chain was obtained from a study of cytomegalovirus exposure and HLA in healthy donors. Study-wide points: Analyzed later, association rates of TCRs varied across HLA loci, with DRB1 most and HLA-C fewest.

On this clone: Its cognate antigen is unknown.

PCR used 60 Vbeta primers and 13 Jbeta primers. Assay: immunoSEQ multiplex PCR; the TCRdb copy retains only in-frame clones and omits some. Seen here are about 160,000 clones, roughly 85% observed once, and the top ten hold roughly 1.3%. This TCR was recovered from a woman aged 50 to 65 in good health and CMV-seronegative. The sample comprised PBMCs.

CDR3 DNA sequence: TGTGCCAGCAGCTCCTCCGGGACTAGCGGGTACGAGCAGTACTTC. It specifies CASSSSGTSGYEQYF. The V gene is TRBV5-6, the J gene TRBJ2-7; 12 bases line up with TRBD2. This CDR3 is built from 15 residues. V shed 3 bases, J shed 4 bases, and the junction held 5 bases outside the gene matches. Germline CDR1 reads SGHDT; CDR2 reads YYEEEE.